A selection of T cell receptor beta chains follows, all from one sample in a study of Graves' ophthalmopathy and Graves' hyperthyroidism. From the multiplex PCR reads, TCRdb called clonotypes with MiXCR, one entry per CDR3 protein. The repertoire has some 1.1 million distinct CDR3 sequences, about 36% of them found once; the top ten carry roughly 11%. Sequenced input: peripheral blood or thyroid tissue (not recorded which). Every receptor here comes from an adult man with Graves' hyperthyroidism. Each CDR3 is given with its conserved first and last residue.

v_gene	j_gene	CDR3aa
TRBV11-2	TRBJ2-5	CASTLGRTLGTETQYF
TRBV20-1	TRBJ2-7	CSAVPGQGANEQYF
TRBV15	TRBJ1-5	CATNPRQGRGSGDNQPQHF
TRBV15	TRBJ2-7	CATSRDGDIDEQYF
TRBV3-1	TRBJ2-7	CASTAAGNTYEQYF
TRBV20-1	TRBJ2-2	CSARPAGGGRRVTGELFF
TRBV7-9	TRBJ2-7	CASSLPDSGGSYEQYF
TRBV7-8	TRBJ2-5	CASSFGSGEQETQYF
TRBV11-3	TRBJ2-2	CASRGQSNTGELFF
TRBV29-1	TRBJ1-2	CSDGSNYGYTF
TRBV4-1	TRBJ1-2	CASRQAAGYGYTF
TRBV5-1	TRBJ1-4	CASRSGTLGTNEKLFF
TRBV19	TRBJ2-7	CASEDRAGSYEQCF
TRBV9	TRBJ2-6	CASSVGGFSGANVLTF
TRBV28	TRBJ2-7	CASSFIGNEQYF
TRBV19	TRBJ2-7	CASSPPPGQGARDEQYF
TRBV10-3	TRBJ2-2	CASRRLNTGELFF
TRBV5-1	TRBJ1-1	CASSPRGQVINTEAFF
TRBV6-5	TRBJ2-7	CASSSDRVGEQYF
TRBV20-1	TRBJ2-7	CSAPIAGVSYEQYF
TRBV12-3/TRBV12-4	TRBJ2-7	CASSLAATGGTYEQYF
TRBV15	TRBJ2-6	CATSRGNKGADVLTF
TRBV2	TRBJ1-4	CASTFRVGEKLFF
TRBV10-3	TRBJ1-1	CAIRDRADTEAFF
TRBV29-1	TRBJ2-3	CSAPTSGGPDTQYF
TRBV7-8	TRBJ1-5	CASSPTDNQPQHF
TRBV19	TRBJ2-2	CASSIADRGNTGELFF
TRBV7-6	TRBJ1-3	CASRARRDTIYF
TRBV7-9	TRBJ2-7	CASSQDQGGSYEQYF
TRBV11-2	TRBJ2-7	CASSLALGTVYEQYF
TRBV11-2	TRBJ1-2	CASSFTRGSANYGYTF
TRBV6-6	TRBJ1-1	CASRRQGLEAFF
TRBV3-1	TRBJ2-5	CASSQDGNALETQYF
TRBV25-1	TRBJ1-6	CASRQGRYSPLHF
TRBV9	TRBJ2-6	CASSRTWGAPFSGANVLTF
TRBV4-3	TRBJ2-2	CASRDGTGMGELFF
TRBV20-1	TRBJ2-5	CSLGGVQETQYF
TRBV20-1	TRBJ1-5	CSARVGQAQHF
TRBV3-1	TRBJ2-6	CASSLRVGGANVLTF
TRBV28	TRBJ2-5	CASSLGRGPRETQYF
TRBV9	TRBJ2-2	CASSAENAEELFF
TRBV20-1	TRBJ1-6	CSPGRNSPLHF
TRBV29-1	TRBJ1-1	CSAKDRLNTEAFF
TRBV7-2	TRBJ1-2	CASSPQGGNGYTF
TRBV7-2	TRBJ2-5	CAGSLEARSRTQYF
TRBV11-2	TRBJ2-5	CASSTPGQGAVETQYF
TRBV7-9	TRBJ2-7	CASSLGQGPQDEQYF
TRBV29-1	TRBJ2-7	CSWIQGGTYEQYF
TRBV6-6	TRBJ1-5	CASSAMGRPRRSNQPQHF
TRBV18	TRBJ1-4	CASSPRTDEKLFF
TRBV20-1	TRBJ2-7	CSARDGRTVLLNEQYF
TRBV4-3	TRBJ1-6	CASSQDRTGWTPLHF
TRBV19	TRBJ1-1	CASSIARETEAFF
TRBV12-3/TRBV12-4	TRBJ2-2	CASSSRDSGSGELFF